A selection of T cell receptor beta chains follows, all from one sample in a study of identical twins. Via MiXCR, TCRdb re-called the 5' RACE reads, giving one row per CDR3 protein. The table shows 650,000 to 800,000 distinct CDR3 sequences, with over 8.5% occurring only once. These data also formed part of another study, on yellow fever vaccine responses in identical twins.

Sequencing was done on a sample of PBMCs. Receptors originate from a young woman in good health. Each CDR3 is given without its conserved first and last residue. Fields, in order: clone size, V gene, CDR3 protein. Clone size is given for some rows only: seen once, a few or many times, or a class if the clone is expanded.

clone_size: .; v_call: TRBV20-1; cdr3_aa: SATPLGGGRYEQY
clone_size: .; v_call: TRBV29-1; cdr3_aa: SVVWAADTQY
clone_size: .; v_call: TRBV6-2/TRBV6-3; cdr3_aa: ASSYRDRGPSGANVLT
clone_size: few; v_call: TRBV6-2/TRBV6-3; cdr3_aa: ASSKGLAAPTDTQY
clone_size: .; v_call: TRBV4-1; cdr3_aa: ASSQPGGEDEQF
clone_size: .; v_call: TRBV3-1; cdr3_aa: ASSHHHRLAGNTGELF
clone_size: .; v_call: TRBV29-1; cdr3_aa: SAEGPGRQETQY
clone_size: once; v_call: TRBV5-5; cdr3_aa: ASGPGLLGNEQF
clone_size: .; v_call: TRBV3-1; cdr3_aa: ASSQEPGGRETQY
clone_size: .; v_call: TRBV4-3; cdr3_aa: ASSQDSTGELF
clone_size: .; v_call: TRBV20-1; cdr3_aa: SARDRGLEEQY
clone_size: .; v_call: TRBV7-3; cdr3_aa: ASSLNRTPYNEQF
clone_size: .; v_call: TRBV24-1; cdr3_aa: ATSSRQGVANEQF
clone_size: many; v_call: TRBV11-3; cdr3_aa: ASSLRVSGRVGTDTQY
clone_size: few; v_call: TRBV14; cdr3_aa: ASSQGRRLAKDNEQF
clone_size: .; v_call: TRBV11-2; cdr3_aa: ASSFSTSVPTYEQY
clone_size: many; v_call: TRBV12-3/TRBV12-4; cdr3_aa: ASSHDGYSNQPQH
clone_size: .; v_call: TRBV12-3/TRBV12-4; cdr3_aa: ASRLGIYEQY
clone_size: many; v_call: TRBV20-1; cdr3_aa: SAPRWGQLDSEQY
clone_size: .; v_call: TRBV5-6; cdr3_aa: ASRMDGGYEQY
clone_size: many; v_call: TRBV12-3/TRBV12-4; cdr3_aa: ASSPPDSTDTQY
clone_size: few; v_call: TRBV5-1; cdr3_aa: ATSLIGGHEQY
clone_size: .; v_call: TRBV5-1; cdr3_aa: ASSLAPLAGVRSEQF
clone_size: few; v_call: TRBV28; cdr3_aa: ASSSGLAGADEQF
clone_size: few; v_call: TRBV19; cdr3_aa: ASSINLESRGELF
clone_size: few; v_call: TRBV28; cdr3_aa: ATTGRADGYT
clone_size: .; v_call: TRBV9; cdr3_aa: ASSATDIYEQY